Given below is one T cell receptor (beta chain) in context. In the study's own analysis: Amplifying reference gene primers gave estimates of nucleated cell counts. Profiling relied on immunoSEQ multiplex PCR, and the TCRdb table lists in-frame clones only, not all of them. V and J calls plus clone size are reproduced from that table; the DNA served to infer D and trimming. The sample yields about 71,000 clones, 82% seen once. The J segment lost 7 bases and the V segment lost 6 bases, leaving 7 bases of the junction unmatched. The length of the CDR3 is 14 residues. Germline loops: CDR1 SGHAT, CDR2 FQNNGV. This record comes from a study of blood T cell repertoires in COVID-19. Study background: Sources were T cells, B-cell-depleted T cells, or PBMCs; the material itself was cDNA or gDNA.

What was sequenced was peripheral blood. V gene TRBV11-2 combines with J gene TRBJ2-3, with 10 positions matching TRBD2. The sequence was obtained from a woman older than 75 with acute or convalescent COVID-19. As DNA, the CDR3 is TGTGCCAGCAGATTTAGCGGGAGGAGTTATACGCAGTATTTT. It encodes CASRFSGRSYTQYF.